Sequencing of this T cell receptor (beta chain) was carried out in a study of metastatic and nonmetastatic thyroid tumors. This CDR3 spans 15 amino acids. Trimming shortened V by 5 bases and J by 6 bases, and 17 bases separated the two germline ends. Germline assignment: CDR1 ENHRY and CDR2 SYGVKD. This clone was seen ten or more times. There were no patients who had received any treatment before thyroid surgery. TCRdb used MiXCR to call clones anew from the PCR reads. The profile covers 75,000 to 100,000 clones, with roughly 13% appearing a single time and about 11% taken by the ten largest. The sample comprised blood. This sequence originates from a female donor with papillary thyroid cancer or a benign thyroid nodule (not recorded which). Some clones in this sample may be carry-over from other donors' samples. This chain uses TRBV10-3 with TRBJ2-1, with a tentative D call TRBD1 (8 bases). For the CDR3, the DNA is TGTGCCATCAGTCGTGGACAGGGAGGGATCAATGAGCAGTTCTTC. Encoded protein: CAISRGQGGINEQFF.